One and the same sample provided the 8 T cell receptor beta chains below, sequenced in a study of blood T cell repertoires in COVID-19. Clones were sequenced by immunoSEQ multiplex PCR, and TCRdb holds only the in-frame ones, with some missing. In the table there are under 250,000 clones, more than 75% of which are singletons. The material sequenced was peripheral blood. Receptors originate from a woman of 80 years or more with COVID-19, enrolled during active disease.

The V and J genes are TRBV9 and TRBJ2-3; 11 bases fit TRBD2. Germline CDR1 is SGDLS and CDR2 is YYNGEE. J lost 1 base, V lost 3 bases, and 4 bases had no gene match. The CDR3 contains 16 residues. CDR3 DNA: TGTGCCAGCAGCGCCATAGCGGGGGGGGGCACAGATACGCAGTATTTT. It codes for CASSAIAGGGTDTQYF.

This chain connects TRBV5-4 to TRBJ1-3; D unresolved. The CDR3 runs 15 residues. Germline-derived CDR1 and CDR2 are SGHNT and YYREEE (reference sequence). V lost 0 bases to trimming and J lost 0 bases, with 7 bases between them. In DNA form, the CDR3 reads TGTGCCAGCAGCTTGGCTGGCGGCTCTGGAAACACCATATATTTT. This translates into CASSLAGGSGNTIYF.

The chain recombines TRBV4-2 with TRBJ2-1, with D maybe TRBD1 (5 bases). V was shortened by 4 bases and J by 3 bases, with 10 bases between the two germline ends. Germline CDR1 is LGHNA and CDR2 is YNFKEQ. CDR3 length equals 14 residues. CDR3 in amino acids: CASSRSDSYNEQFF. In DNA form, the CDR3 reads TGTGCCAGCAGCCGTTCTGACAGCTACAATGAGCAGTTCTTC.

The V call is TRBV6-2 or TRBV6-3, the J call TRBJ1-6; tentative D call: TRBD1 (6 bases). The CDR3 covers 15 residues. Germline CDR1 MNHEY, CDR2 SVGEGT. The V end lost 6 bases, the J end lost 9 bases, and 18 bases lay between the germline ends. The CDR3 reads CASSRSGAVGSPLHF. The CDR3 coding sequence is TGTGCCAGCAGCCGTTCAGGGGCAGTAGGTTCACCCCTCCACTTT.

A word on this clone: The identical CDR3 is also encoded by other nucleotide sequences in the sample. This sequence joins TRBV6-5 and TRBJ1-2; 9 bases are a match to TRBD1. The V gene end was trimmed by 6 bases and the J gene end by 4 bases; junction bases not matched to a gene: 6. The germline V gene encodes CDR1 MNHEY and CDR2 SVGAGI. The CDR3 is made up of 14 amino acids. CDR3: CASSPGTGTYGYTF. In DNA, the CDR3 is TGTGCCAGCAGCCCCGGGACAGGGACCTATGGCTACACCTTC.

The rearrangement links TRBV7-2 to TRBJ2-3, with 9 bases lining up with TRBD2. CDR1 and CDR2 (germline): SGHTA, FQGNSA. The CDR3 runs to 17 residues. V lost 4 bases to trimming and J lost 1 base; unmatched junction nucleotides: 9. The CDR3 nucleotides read TGTGCCAGCAGCTCCGCGGCCGCGGGGGGGGGCACAGATACGCAGTATTTT. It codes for CASSSAAAGGGTDTQYF.

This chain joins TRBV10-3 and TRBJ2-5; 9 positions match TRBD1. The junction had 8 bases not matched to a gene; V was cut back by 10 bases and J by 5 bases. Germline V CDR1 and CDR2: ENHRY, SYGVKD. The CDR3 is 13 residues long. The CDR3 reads CATAEQGAETQYF. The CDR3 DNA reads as TGTGCCACGGCAGAACAGGGGGCCGAGACCCAGTACTTC.

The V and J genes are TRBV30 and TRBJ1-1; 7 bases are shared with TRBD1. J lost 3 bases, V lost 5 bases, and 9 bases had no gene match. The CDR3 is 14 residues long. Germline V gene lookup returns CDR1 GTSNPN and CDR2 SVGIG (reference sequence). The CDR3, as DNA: TGTGCCTGGGATAGGGGGCGCGAAGACACTGAAGCTTTCTTT. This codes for CAWDRGREDTEAFF.